The rows below give T cell receptor beta chains drawn from one sample of a study of blood T cell repertoires in COVID-19. Data came from immunoSEQ multiplex PCR; TCRdb stores just in-frame clones and leaves some out. Among roughly 230,000 clones listed, about 86% were seen once. The sample comprised PBMCs or T cells enriched from blood (not recorded which). The receptors were sampled from a man over 45 who had recovered from COVID-19. Each CDR3 is given with its conserved first and last residue. A D gene is named only where the DNA matches it firmly. Size is omitted from some rows. Given values are once, few, many or a class for expanded clones.

d_call | j_call | clone_size | v_call | cdr3_nt | cdr3_aa
TRBD1 | TRBJ2-1 | once | TRBV27 | TGTGCCAGCAGTTCAACCACAGGGGTCTCTGACTCCTACAATGAGCAGTTCTTC | CASSSTTGVSDSYNEQFF
TRBD1 | TRBJ1-5 | - | TRBV5-4 | TGTGCCTTTCAGGGACAGGTAAATCAGCCCCAGCATTTT | CAFQGQVNQPQHF
TRBD1 | TRBJ1-1 | - | TRBV6-5 | TGTGCCAGCAGTTACCCAATGGACAGGGGGAACACTGAAGCTTTCTTT | CASSYPMDRGNTEAFF
- | TRBJ1-1 | - | TRBV20-1 | TGCAGTGCTAGACAGAACACTGAAGCTTTCTTT | CSARQNTEAFF
TRBD1 | TRBJ2-7 | - | TRBV10-3 | TGTGCCATCAAAACCGGGGTTGGGACAGGGACCCACGAGCAGTACTTC | CAIKTGVGTGTHEQYF
TRBD1 | TRBJ1-1 | - | TRBV9 | TGTGCCAGCAGCGGGGGGGGACAGGGTTGGACTGAAGCTTTCTTT | CASSGGGQGWTEAFF
TRBD1 | TRBJ2-7 | - | TRBV7-9 | TGTGCCAGCAGCCTCGGACAGGGGGCTTACGAGCAGTACTTC | CASSLGQGAYEQYF
TRBD2 | TRBJ2-5 | - | TRBV4-2 | TGTGCCAGCAGCCACCACATAGCGGGGGAAGAGACCCAGTACTTC | CASSHHIAGEETQYF
- | TRBJ1-6 | - | TRBV12-3/TRBV12-4 | TGTGCCAGCAGTGTGACAGGTTTCCCCCTCCACTTT | CASSVTGFPLHF
TRBD1 | TRBJ1-2 | - | TRBV10-2 | TGCGCCTCCGGGACAGGGCAATTGGATGGCTACACCTTC | CASGTGQLDGYTF
- | TRBJ1-6 | - | TRBV14 | TGTGCCAGCAGCCTCGGGGGAGCTCATAATTCACCCCTCCACTTT | CASSLGGAHNSPLHF
- | TRBJ2-7 | - | TRBV7-2 | TGTGCCAGCAGCTTAGCGAGCCAGGCGCGCGAGCAGTACTTC | CASSLASQAREQYF
TRBD1 | TRBJ2-7 | - | TRBV6-2/TRBV6-3 | TGTGCCAGCAGCATACCGGGACAGGGGGCCGCGTACGAGCAGTACTTC | CASSIPGQGAAYEQYF
- | TRBJ2-7 | - | TRBV6-1 | TGTGCCAGCAGTGAAGGTCTAGCTCCCCACGAGCAGTACTTC | CASSEGLAPHEQYF
TRBD2 | TRBJ2-7 | - | TRBV11-3 | TGTGCCAGCAGCCCTAGCGGGAGGTTCTCCTACGAGCAGTACTTC | CASSPSGRFSYEQYF
TRBD2 | TRBJ2-3 | - | TRBV5-6 | TGTGCCAGCAGCGCCTTGTGGCGGGAGTCAGATACGCAGTATTTT | CASSALWRESDTQYF
- | TRBJ2-2 | - | TRBV25-1 | TGTGCCAGCCGCACCGGGGCCGGGGAGCTGTTTTTT | CASRTGAGELFF
- | TRBJ1-2 | - | TRBV6-5 | TGTGCCAGCAGTTACTCGATCACGGAGGGTGGCTACACCTTC | CASSYSITEGGYTF
TRBD2 | TRBJ2-2 | - | TRBV7-7 | TGTGCTAGCAGCGCGACTAGCCGGGCCAACGGGGAGCTGTTTTTT | CASSATSRANGELFF
TRBD2 | TRBJ2-1 | - | TRBV3-1/TRBV3-2 | TGTGCCAGCAGCTTCGGGACTAGCGGAGGGGGGGAGCAGTTCTTC | CASSFGTSGGGEQFF
- | TRBJ2-7 | - | TRBV11-2 | TGTGCCAGCAGCTTAGCTAGCCTGGAGCAGTACTTC | CASSLASLEQYF
TRBD2 | TRBJ2-2 | - | TRBV5-4 | TGTGCCAGCAACGAGCGGGGCCTTGGCGGCGGGGAGCTGTTTTTT | CASNERGLGGGELFF
TRBD2 | TRBJ2-2 | once | TRBV10-2 | TGCGCCAGCCGCCCTAGCGGGATACAAAACACCGGGGAGCTGTTTTTT | CASRPSGIQNTGELFF
TRBD2 | TRBJ2-2 | - | TRBV12-5 | TGTGCTAGTGGTTTCCATAGCGGGGAGAACACCGGGGAGCTGTTTTTT | CASGFHSGENTGELFF
- | TRBJ2-1 | - | TRBV7-3 | TGTGCCAGCAGCTTAAGACAGAGCTCCTACAATGAGCAGTTCTTC | CASSLRQSSYNEQFF
- | TRBJ2-1 | once | TRBV5-1 | TGCGCCAGCAGCTTGGGCCAGGGGGGCTACAATGAGCAGTTCTTC | CASSLGQGGYNEQFF
- | TRBJ2-7 | many | TRBV2 | TGTGCCAGCCGGGACCTGCCTAGCGACGAGCAGTACTTC | CASRDLPSDEQYF
TRBD2 | TRBJ2-7 | once | TRBV6-1 | TGTGCCAGCAGTGAATATGGGATGCGGGGGGACTCCTACGAGCAGTACTTC | CASSEYGMRGDSYEQYF
- | TRBJ2-7 | - | TRBV28 | TGTGCCAGCAGTTCTCGGCTCCGGAGCTCCTACGAGCAGTACTTC | CASSSRLRSSYEQYF
TRBD1 | TRBJ2-7 | - | TRBV19 | TGTGCCAGTAGTATGGGGACAGTGGCGGTCGAGCAGTACTTC | CASSMGTVAVEQYF
- | TRBJ1-1 | - | TRBV7-3 | TGTGCCAGCAGCTCCCGGGGGACTTTTTTACGCACTGAAGCTTTCTTT | CASSSRGTFLRTEAFF
- | TRBJ2-7 | - | TRBV3-1/TRBV3-2 | TGTGCCAGCAGCCAAGCCCCCGGCGGCTACTACGAGCAGTACTTC | CASSQAPGGYYEQYF
TRBD2 | TRBJ2-7 | - | TRBV18 | TGTGCCAGCTCGGGAGGGACTTCGGACGAGCAGTACTTC | CASSGGTSDEQYF
TRBD1 | TRBJ2-7 | few | TRBV10-3 | TGTGCCAGCGCGGACAGGGGGGATTCCTACGAGCAGTACTTC | CASADRGDSYEQYF
- | TRBJ1-2 | few | TRBV15 | TGTGCCACCAGCAGAGGAGAACAGGCGAACTATGGCTACACCTTC | CATSRGEQANYGYTF
TRBD1 | TRBJ1-5 | - | TRBV27 | TGTGCCAGCAGTGCCACGACCGGGACAGGGGGCAATCAGCCCCAGCATTTT | CASSATTGTGGNQPQHF
TRBD1 | TRBJ2-5 | - | TRBV9 | TGTGCCAGCAGCGCGACAGGGGGAGTGTTGGAGACCCAGTACTTC | CASSATGGVLETQYF
- | TRBJ1-4 | - | TRBV6-5 | TGTGCCAGCACCGCAGGGTACGCAACTAATGAAAAACTGTTTTTT | CASTAGYATNEKLFF
- | TRBJ2-1 | - | TRBV24-1 | TGTGCCACCAGCTCGCCGAGGGCAGGTCACAATGAGCAGTTCTTC | CATSSPRAGHNEQFF
TRBD2 | TRBJ2-3 | once | TRBV11-2 | TGTGCCAGCAGCCTAGCGGGAGAGGGAGATACGCAGTATTTT | CASSLAGEGDTQYF
TRBD1 | TRBJ1-5 | - | TRBV28 | TGTGCCAGCAGTTCGTCCTCAGGGGGCCATCAGCCCCAGCATTTT | CASSSSSGGHQPQHF
TRBD1 | TRBJ1-1 | - | TRBV9 | TGTGCCAGCAGCGTAGGAAACAGGGGGCGCGGTGAAGCTTTCTTT | CASSVGNRGRGEAFF
- | TRBJ2-5 | - | TRBV29-1 | TGCAGCGTTAAGAACCCAGTCCCCGAGACCCAGTACTTC | CSVKNPVPETQYF
- | TRBJ1-2 | - | TRBV18 | TGTGCCAGCTCACCCCCAGGGGTCTATGGCTACACCTTC | CASSPPGVYGYTF
TRBD1 | TRBJ1-2 | few | TRBV7-9 | TGTGCCAGCAGCGAACAGGGGGGCAACTATGGCTACACCTTC | CASSEQGGNYGYTF
- | TRBJ2-3 | - | TRBV27 | TGTGCCACCGGGTGGAGGGCAGATACGCAGTATTTT | CATGWRADTQYF
TRBD1 | TRBJ1-4 | - | TRBV5-1 | TGCGCCAGCAGCATTGACAGGGGAGGCGAAAAACTGTTTTTT | CASSIDRGGEKLFF
- | TRBJ2-1 | once | TRBV5-6 | TGTGCCAGCAGCTTGGAAGATAGCGGAGCCTACAATGAGCAGTTCTTC | CASSLEDSGAYNEQFF
TRBD2 | TRBJ2-1 | - | TRBV10-1 | TGCGCCAGCACGGCTAGCGGGGTATACAATGAGCAGTTCTTC | CASTASGVYNEQFF